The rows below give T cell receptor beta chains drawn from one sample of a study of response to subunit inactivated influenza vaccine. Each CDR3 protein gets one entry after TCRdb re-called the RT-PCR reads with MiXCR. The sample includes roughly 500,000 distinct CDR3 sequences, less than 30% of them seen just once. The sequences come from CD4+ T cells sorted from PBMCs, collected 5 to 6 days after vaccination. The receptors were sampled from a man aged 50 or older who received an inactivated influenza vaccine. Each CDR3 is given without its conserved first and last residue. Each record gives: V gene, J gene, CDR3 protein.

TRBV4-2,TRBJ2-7,ASSQVSAYEQY
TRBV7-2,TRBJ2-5,ASSPRAGLETQY
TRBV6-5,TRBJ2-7,ASSYPGTWIQY
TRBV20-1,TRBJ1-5,SARDRGYNQPQH
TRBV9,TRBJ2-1,ASSVGIGSLTEQF
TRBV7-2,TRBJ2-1,ASSSIPPPGPVF
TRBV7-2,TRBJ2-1,ASSSELVTQF
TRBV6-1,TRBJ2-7,ASSVPGLKLYEQY
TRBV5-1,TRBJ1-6,ASSLAGQDYSPLH
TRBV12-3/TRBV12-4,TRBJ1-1,ASSSLKDTEAF
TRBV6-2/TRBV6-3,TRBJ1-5,ASSPTGNQPQH
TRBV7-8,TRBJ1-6,ASSPVGPDSPLH
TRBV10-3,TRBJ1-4,AISSGTQENEKLF
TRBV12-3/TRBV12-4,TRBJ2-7,ASSSTGRPYEQY
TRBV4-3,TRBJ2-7,ASSRSGTLSSYEQY
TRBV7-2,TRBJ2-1,ASSNRLVNEQF
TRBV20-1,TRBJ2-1,SASGTSGMDEQF
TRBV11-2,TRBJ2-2,ASSLMLLAVNSGELF
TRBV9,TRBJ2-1,ASSRTSYNEQF
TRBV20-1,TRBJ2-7,SARRRGAGYEQY